One sample yielded the 15 T cell receptor beta chains listed below, sequenced in a study of cytomegalovirus exposure and HLA in healthy donors. Vbeta (60) and Jbeta (13) primers were used in the PCR. The repertoire was sequenced with immunoSEQ multiplex PCR; TCRdb's copy has only in-frame clones and lacks some. The data contain around 110,000 clones, roughly 9.9% of them seen just once; the ten biggest clones take up 2.5% to 3.5%. Sequencing was performed on PBMCs. These receptors were obtained from a man aged 25 to 40 in good health and CMV-seronegative.

In this sample, this clone turned up a few times. This sequence joins TRBV5-1 and TRBJ1-2; 9 bases fit TRBD1. The length of the CDR3 is 16 residues. Per germline, CDR1 SGHRS and CDR2 YFSETQ. Trimming at V came to 1 base and at J to 7 bases, leaving 11 bases not matched to a gene. The CDR3 nucleotides read TGCGCCAGCAGCTTGTCCCCGGGACAGGGCTTGGCTGGCTACACCTTC. The encoded protein is CASSLSPGQGLAGYTF.

This clone turned up a few times. V and J are TRBV19 and TRBJ1-5; 9 bases map to TRBD1. CDR1 LNHDA and CDR2 SQIVND come from the germline V gene (reference sequence). This CDR3 spans 15 amino acids. After removal of 11 bases from V and 8 bases from J, the junction contained 16 bases not matched to a gene. The CDR3 loop reads CARAPGQGLAKPQHF. The CDR3 DNA is TGTGCCCGTGCCCCCGGACAGGGGCTGGCGAAGCCCCAGCATTTT.

In this sample, this clone turned up a few times. V is TRBV30 and J is TRBJ2-5; D not resolved. The end of the DNA fits TRBJ2-7 better, so the J call may be wrong. The CDR3 consists of 12 residues. In germline, CDR1 is GTSNPN, CDR2 SVGIG (reference sequence). CDR3 region: CAFTAVSYEQYF. In DNA, the CDR3 is TGTGCCTTCACGGCGGTCTCCTACGAGCAGTACTTC.

This clone came up a few times. This sequence joins TRBV2 and TRBJ2-7, with TRBD2 identical over 14 bases. Germline V gene sequence: CDR1 SNHLY, CDR2 FYNNEI. The CDR3 runs to 17 residues. V lost 6 bases, J lost 4 bases, and 11 bases stayed unmatched. The CDR3 DNA is TGTGCCAGCAGGGACAAGACTAGCGGGAGGGCTGCATACGAGCAGTACTTC. This encodes CASRDKTSGRAAYEQYF. Complete variable domain (other parts from reference TRBV2 and TRBJ2-7): EPEVTQTPSHQVTQMGQEVILRCVPISNHLYFYWYRQILGQKVEFLVSFYNNEISEKSEIFDDQFSVERPDGSNFTLKIRSTKLEDSAMYFCASRDKTSGRAAYEQYFGPGTRLTVT.

In its sample, this clone was seen a few times. The chain uses TRBV18 and TRBJ2-2; the D is unclear. Germline CDR1 KGHSH, CDR2 LQKENI. The CDR3 consists of 15 residues. V gave up 4 bases and J gave up 5 bases, with 14 bases separating them. CDR3 sequence reads: CASSLGTGRTGELFF. The CDR3 bases are TGTGCCAGCTCACTCGGCACGGGTCGGACCGGGGAGCTGTTTTTT.

Regarding this clone: The sample contains more than one DNA sequence encoding this CDR3. DNA of the CDR3: TGTGCCAGCAGCTTAGGGACAGGGCGAGAGACCCAGTACTTC. It is translated as CASSLGTGRETQYF. The rearrangement uses TRBV7-9 and TRBJ2-5, with TRBD1 matching over 8 bases. The CDR3 has 14 amino acids. V lost 1 base to trimming and J lost 4 bases; unmatched junction nucleotides: 2. Germline V CDR1 and CDR2: SEHNR, FQNEAQ (reference sequence).

V usage is TRBV29-1 and J usage is TRBJ1-6, with 10 bases fitting TRBD1. V gave up 4 bases and J gave up 9 bases; unmatched junction bases: 6. CDR3 size: 14 residues. Germline CDR1 SQVTM, CDR2 ANQGSEA. The CDR3 DNA reads TGCAGCGTTGGCCCGGGACAGGGGCGTTCACCCCTCCACTTT. It is translated as CSVGPGQGRSPLHF.

This chain links TRBV15 with TRBJ1-6; 10 bases are shared with TRBD1. CDR1 is LNHNV and CDR2 is YYDKDF in the germline V gene (reference sequence). This CDR3 has 15 residues. V dropped 5 bases and J dropped 10; count of bases not matched to a gene: 8. CDR3 in DNA: TGTGCCACCAGCTTTTCCGGGACAGGGGACTCACCCCTCCACTTT. Its translation: CATSFSGTGDSPLHF.

The V and J genes are TRBV5-1 and TRBJ2-2, with D possibly TRBD1 on 5 matching bases. Trimming left V 2 bases short and J 4 bases short, with 9 bases between. Germline lookup yields CDR1 SGHRS and CDR2 YFSETQ. The CDR3 consists of 14 residues. DNA for the CDR3: TGCGCCAGCAGCTTCCGACAGACCACCGGGGAGCTGTTTTTT. Translated, it gives CASSFRQTTGELFF.

The chain uses TRBV29-1 and TRBJ2-7; D may be TRBD1 (6 bases). CDR1 and CDR2 from the germline V gene are SQVTM and ANQGSEA. This CDR3 has 11 amino acids. Trimming cost V 5 bases and J 4 bases, with 9 bases left between them. This CDR3 is CSVRQAYEQYF. In DNA form, the CDR3 reads TGCAGCGTTAGACAGGCTTACGAGCAGTACTTC.

In this sample, this clone turned up once. The rearrangement links TRBV10-3 to TRBJ1-2, with D unclear. Trimming took off 2 bases at V and 8 bases at J, with 15 bases between the two ends. The CDR3 runs 14 residues. Germline lookup yields CDR1 ENHRY and CDR2 SYGVKD. The CDR3 DNA is TGTGCCATCAGTGAGGCCCAAGAAGGAGGCGGCTACACCTTC. Its protein product is CAISEAQEGGGYTF.

The V gene is TRBV19, the J gene TRBJ2-2; no clear D. The V and J ends lost 3 bases and 7 bases respectively, with 12 bases between them. Germline-derived CDR1 and CDR2 are LNHDA and SQIVND (reference sequence). The CDR3 consists of 14 residues. In DNA form, the CDR3 reads TGTGCCAGTAGTATTAGTGCTGCGCGCGGGGAGCTGTTTTTT. Translation gives CASSISAARGELFF.

V usage is TRBV27 and J usage is TRBJ2-7; D might be TRBD1 (5 bases). This CDR3 has 14 amino acids. V was shortened by 4 bases and J by 5 bases, with 15 bases between the two germline ends. Per germline, CDR1 MNHEY and CDR2 SMNVEV (reference sequence). The CDR3 reads CASSSGQGVHEQYF. The CDR3 DNA sequence: TGTGCCAGCAGTTCCGGGCAGGGTGTTCACGAGCAGTACTTC.

The rearrangement joins TRBV7-6 to TRBJ2-4, with 9 bases matching TRBD2. This CDR3 comprises 16 residues. CDR1 is SGHVS and CDR2 is FNYEAQ in the germline V gene. V lost 5 bases, J lost 0 bases, and 5 bases stayed unmatched. CDR3 residues: CASSPSGRLAKNIQYF. The DNA for the CDR3 is TGTGCCAGCAGCCCCAGCGGGAGGTTAGCCAAAAACATTCAGTACTTC.

This clone was recorded a few times. The rearrangement uses TRBV6-6 and TRBJ2-1; TRBD2 might be the D (6 bases). Germline V lookup: CDR1 MNHNY, CDR2 SVGAGI (reference sequence). The CDR3 spans 16 residues. Trimming pared 7 bases from V and 7 bases from J, leaving 23 bases between. The DNA for the CDR3 is TGTGCCAGCATCCTCTCCGGGATCGGGGGAGAGAATGAGCAGTTCTTC. This codes for CASILSGIGGENEQFF.